This note documents a single T cell receptor (beta chain) sequence. The target antigen is unknown. Using immunoSEQ multiplex PCR, the repertoire was profiled, and TCRdb retains in-frame clones only, with some absent. The table includes 100,000 to 120,000 clones, approximately 90% detected once. This entry belongs to a study of T cell responses to AZD1222 COVID-19 vaccine. The overall study: Recipients boosted at about 4 weeks or about 12 weeks are pooled. Study-wide results and limits: The sample set comprised mostly white British donors with more females, and clonal diversity was possibly underestimated. Repertoires were obtained only post-peak T cell response.

This receptor was taken from an adult in good health. Specimen: peripheral blood, collected on day 0 of AZD1222 vaccination.

The CDR3 spells CASSLSISYEQYF. CDR3 bases: TGTGCCAGCAGTTTATCGATCTCCTACGAGCAGTACTTC. The chain combines TRBV27 with TRBJ2-7; D gene unclear. Trimming removed 0 bases at V and 0 bases at J, with 3 bases between. Germline V CDR1 and CDR2: MNHEY, SMNVEV (reference sequence). This CDR3 is 13 amino acids long.